This T cell receptor beta chain was found in a study of blood T cell repertoires in COVID-19. Study-wide background: COVID-19 samples, acute and convalescent, were from the United States, Italy and Spain.

Original handling: By means of reference gene primer amplification, nucleated cell counts were estimated. TCRdb's copy holds only in-frame clones and misses some; the assay was immunoSEQ multiplex PCR. V and J calls and clone size follow that table, whereas D and trimming were derived from the DNA. Of 150,000 to 180,000 clones in the sample, 75% to 85% were seen once. The CDR3 contains 15 residues. V lost 3 bases, J lost 1 base, and 12 bases lay in between. Germline V gene lookup returns CDR1 MGHRA and CDR2 YSYEKL. Seattle cases were enrolled at active infection and followed longitudinally. The genes are TRBV4-1 and TRBJ1-1; TRBD1 might be the D (6 bases). The sequencing sample was made of peripheral blood. This clonotype was sampled from a woman in her sixties with COVID-19, enrolled during active disease. The CDR3 loop is CASSHSRGKNTEAFF. The CDR3 bases are TGCGCCAGCAGCCATTCCAGGGGCAAGAACACTGAAGCTTTCTTT.